The 5 T cell receptor beta chains reported below all come from one sample, sequenced in a study of blood T cell repertoires in COVID-19. Produced via immunoSEQ multiplex PCR; TCRdb's table is partial and in-frame only. The sample includes 150,000 to 200,000 clones, roughly 76% of them seen just once. Sequencing was carried out using peripheral blood. These receptors originate from a middle-aged woman with COVID-19, enrolled during active disease.

The rearrangement uses TRBV30 and TRBJ2-3, with D possibly TRBD1 on 6 matching bases. CDR1 is GTSNPN, CDR2 SVGIG, per germline (reference sequence). The V end lost 3 bases, the J end lost 8 bases, and 18 bases lay between the germline ends. This CDR3 is 14 amino acids long. This CDR3 is CAWSPDSGVGTQYF. In DNA form, the CDR3 reads TGTGCCTGGAGCCCGGACAGCGGAGTTGGTACGCAGTATTTT.

The sample holds one count of this clone. The rearrangement joins TRBV21-1 to TRBJ1-5. TRBV21-1 is a recognized pseudogene. The CDR3 covers 14 residues. In DNA form, the CDR3 reads TGTGCCACCCCGCAGGGAGGATACAATCAGCCCCAGCATTTT. Its protein is CATPQGGYNQPQHF.

This chain links TRBV18 with TRBJ1-1, with D unclear. This CDR3 spans 15 amino acids. The germline gives CDR1 KGHSH, CDR2 LQKENI. Trimming took 2 bases from V and 1 from J, leaving 11 bases between them. The CDR3 region has the DNA TGTGCCAGCTCACCAGTTCAGTCCCAGAACACTGAAGCTTTCTTT. Protein sequence: CASSPVQSQNTEAFF.

The chain couples TRBV11-2 to TRBJ2-3, with D possibly TRBD2 on 5 matching bases. CDR3 length: 15 amino acids. V was shortened by 2 bases and J by 3 bases, with 12 bases between the two germline ends. Germline V gene data show CDR1 as SGHAT and CDR2 as FQNNGV. The CDR3 sequence: CASSLRGRSTDTQYF. The CDR3 bases are TGTGCCAGCAGCTTACGGGGAAGGTCGACAGATACGCAGTATTTT.

V and J are TRBV3-1 (or the pseudogene TRBV3-2) and TRBJ2-2; D not resolved. Germline-derived CDR1 and CDR2 are LGHDT and YNNKEL (reference sequence). This CDR3 is 11 amino acids long. Trimming removed 4 bases at V and 7 bases at J, with 4 bases between. This CDR3 is CASSLYGELFF. The CDR3 region has the DNA TGTGCCAGCAGCCTCTACGGGGAGCTGTTTTTT.